This T cell receptor (beta chain) was observed in a study of beta chain features in type 1 diabetes. About the study: Cell yields, gender and age were similar in healthy donors and patients. Study-level results: A closer apparent resemblance between naive, central memory and Treg TCRB repertoires was seen in patients than in healthy donors. A definitive answer on HLA type influencing TCRB rearrangement was not reached here.

There are 16 residues in the CDR3. The ends were cut back, 4 bases at V and 0 bases at J, with 13 bases in the middle. The V gene's germline CDR1 is MNHNY and CDR2 SVGAGI (reference sequence). Sort purity for all populations was recorded as exceeding 98%. About this clone: The antigen remains unidentified.

Expressed TCRB transcripts were sequenced after all isolated RNA was converted to cDNA. The assay was immunoSEQ multiplex PCR, and TCRdb's table has in-frame clones only and misses some. The profile shows approximately 380,000 clones, approximately 16% of them singletons. Sequencing was carried out using naive CD4+ T cells from blood. V is TRBV6-6 and J is TRBJ2-1; tentatively, D is TRBD2 (6 bases). The clonotype comes from a woman between 18 and 30 years old in good health. In nucleotides, the CDR3 is TGTGCCAGCAGTTCCGGGGACTTTAGCTCCTACAATGAGCAGTTCTTC. Protein product: CASSSGDFSSYNEQFF.